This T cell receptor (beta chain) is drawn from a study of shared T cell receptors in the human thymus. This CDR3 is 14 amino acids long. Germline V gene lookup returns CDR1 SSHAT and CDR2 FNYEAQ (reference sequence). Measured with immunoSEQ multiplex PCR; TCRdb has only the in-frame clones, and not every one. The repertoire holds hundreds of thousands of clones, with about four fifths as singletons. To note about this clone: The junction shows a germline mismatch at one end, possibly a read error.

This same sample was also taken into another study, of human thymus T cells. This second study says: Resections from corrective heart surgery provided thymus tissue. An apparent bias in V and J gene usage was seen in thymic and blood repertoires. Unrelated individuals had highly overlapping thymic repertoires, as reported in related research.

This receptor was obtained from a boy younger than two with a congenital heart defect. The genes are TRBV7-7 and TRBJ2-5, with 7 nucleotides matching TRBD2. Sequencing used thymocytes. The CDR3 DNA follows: TGTGCTAGCAGCGCCCCCTCGGGGGGAGAGACCCAGTACTTC. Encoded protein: CASSAPSGGETQYF. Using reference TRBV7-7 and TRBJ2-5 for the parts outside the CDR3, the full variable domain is GAGVSQSPRYKVTKRGQDVTLRCDPISSHATLYWYQQALGQGPEFLTYFNYEAQPDKSGLPSDRFSAERPEGSISTLTIQRTEQRDSAMYRCASSAPSGGETQYFGPGTRLLVL.